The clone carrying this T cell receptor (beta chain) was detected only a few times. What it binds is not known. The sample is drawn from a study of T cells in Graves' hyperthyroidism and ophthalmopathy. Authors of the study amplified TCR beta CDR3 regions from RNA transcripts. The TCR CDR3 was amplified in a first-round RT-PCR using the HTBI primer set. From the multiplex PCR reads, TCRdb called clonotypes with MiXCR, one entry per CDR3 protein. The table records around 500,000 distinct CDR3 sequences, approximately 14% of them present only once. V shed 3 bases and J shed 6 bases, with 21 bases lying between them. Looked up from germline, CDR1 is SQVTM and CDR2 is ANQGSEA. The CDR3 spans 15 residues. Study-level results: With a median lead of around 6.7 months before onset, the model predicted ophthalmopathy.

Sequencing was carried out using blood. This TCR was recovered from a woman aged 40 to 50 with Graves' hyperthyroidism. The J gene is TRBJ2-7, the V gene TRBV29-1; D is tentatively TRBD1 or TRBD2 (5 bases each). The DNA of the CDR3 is TGCAGCGTTGATCTCCCGGGACGTACCCTTGGCGAGCAGTACTTC. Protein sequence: CSVDLPGRTLGEQYF.